This record looks at one T cell receptor beta chain sequence and its context. Its specificity is not known. The sample contains more than one DNA sequence encoding this CDR3. This sample was taken from a study of cytomegalovirus exposure and HLA in healthy donors. Findings of the study overall: According to an earlier analysis, most TCR beta V segments yielded productive rearrangements about 87% or about 30% of the time.

The CDR3 loop spans 17 amino acids. V shed 3 bases, J shed 6 bases, and the junction held 14 bases outside the gene matches. Germline V gene sequence: CDR1 ENHRY, CDR2 SYGVKD. This PCR relied on a set of 60 Vbeta primers and 13 Jbeta primers. The data were produced by immunoSEQ multiplex PCR, yet TCRdb's version contains in-frame clones alone and is incomplete. The sample comprises about 170,000 clones, about four fifths of which are singletons, and 1% rests with the top ten. The gene calls are TRBV10-3 and TRBJ1-5, with 7 positions matching TRBD1. This sequence originates from a woman aged 45-59 years in good health and CMV-seropositive. What was sequenced was PBMCs. The CDR3 is CAISDPSRQGVGQPQHF. The CDR3 DNA reads as TGTGCCATCAGTGACCCCTCTCGACAGGGTGTGGGTCAGCCCCAGCATTTT.